A single sample is the source of the 23 T cell receptor beta chains below, sequenced in a study of shared clonotypes between healthy human individuals. Assay used: immunoSEQ multiplex PCR; TCRdb lists only in-frame clones, some missing. The profile shows fewer than 2.5 million clones, 90% to 95% of them singletons. Sequenced sample: naive CD4+ T cells from PBMCs. Subset denoted: CD45RA+ positively selected. The source of these receptors is a man between 18 and 35 years old in good health. Some clones in this sample may be carry-over from other donors' samples.

The chain combines TRBV29-1 with TRBJ2-3; 12 nucleotides agree with TRBD2. Trimming at V came to 4 bases and at J to 1 base, leaving 6 bases not matched to a gene. This CDR3 spans 16 amino acids. Germline V gene lookup returns CDR1 SQVTM and CDR2 ANQGSEA. In DNA form, the CDR3 reads TGCAGCGTTGCTTCCCTAGCGGGAGGGGGCACAGATACGCAGTATTTT. Protein product: CSVASLAGGGTDTQYF.

This clone was seen more than once but under ten times. The V and J genes are TRBV7-2 and TRBJ1-1, with D possibly being TRBD1 (5 bases). The germline V and J ends were trimmed by 7 bases and 5 bases, with 14 bases remaining between them. Germline V CDR1 and CDR2: SGHTA, FQGNSA. The CDR3 length is 13 residues. This CDR3 is CASKAMGGTEAFF. The CDR3 bases are TGTGCCAGCAAGGCAATGGGGGGAACTGAAGCTTTCTTT.

The chain carries TRBV5-1 and TRBJ2-7; TRBD1 matches at 9 bases. The CDR3 covers 15 residues. The V gene's germline CDR1 is SGHRS and CDR2 YFSETQ. The junction had 1 base not matched to a gene; V was cut back by 0 bases and J by 0 bases. For the CDR3, the DNA is TGCGCCAGCAGCTTGGAGGACAGGGGCTCCTACGAGCAGTACTTC. It codes for CASSLEDRGSYEQYF.

The chain has TRBV14 and TRBJ2-3, with 10 nucleotides matching TRBD1. Per germline, CDR1 SGHDN and CDR2 FVKESK. The CDR3 is 16 amino acids. J gave up 2 bases and V 2 bases, and 4 bases lay outside the gene matches. CDR3: CASSQQTGGLTDTQYF. The DNA of the CDR3 is TGTGCCAGCAGCCAACAGACAGGGGGCCTCACAGATACGCAGTATTTT. The full variable domain, rest sourced from reference TRBV14 and TRBJ2-3, is EAGVTQFPSHSVIEKGQTVTLRCDPISGHDNLYWYRRVMGKEIKFLLHFVKESKQDESGMPNNRFLAERTGGTYSTLKVQPAELEDSGVYFCASSQQTGGLTDTQYFGPGTRLTVL.

The chain joins TRBV2 to TRBJ2-1; D remains ambiguous. This CDR3 comprises 12 residues. V was trimmed by 4 bases and J by 9 bases, leaving 10 bases between them. Germline CDR1 SNHLY, CDR2 FYNNEI. CDR3 sequence reads: CASSVGPVEQFF. For the CDR3, the DNA is TGTGCCAGCAGTGTTGGTCCTGTTGAGCAGTTCTTC. Full variable domain (rest looked up from reference TRBV2 and TRBJ2-1): EPEVTQTPSHQVTQMGQEVILRCVPISNHLYFYWYRQILGQKVEFLVSFYNNEISEKSEIFDDQFSVERPDGSNFTLKIRSTKLEDSAMYFCASSVGPVEQFFGPGTRLTVL.

The CDR3 reads CASSMLAGVPEQFF. The CDR3 nucleotides are TGTGCCAGTAGTATGCTAGCGGGAGTTCCTGAGCAGTTCTTC. The V call is TRBV19, the J call TRBJ2-1, with 10 positions matching TRBD2. The length of the CDR3 is 14 residues. Looked up from germline, CDR1 is LNHDA and CDR2 is SQIVND (reference sequence). J lost 9 bases, V lost 3 bases, and 5 bases had no gene match.

A word on this clone: At the DNA level, this CDR3 is encoded by other sequences in the same sample as well. V is TRBV5-1 and J is TRBJ1-3; TRBD1 aligns across 7 bases. V was pared by 5 bases and J by 4 bases, with 6 bases of the junction left unmatched. This CDR3 is built from 14 residues. Germline V lookup: CDR1 SGHRS, CDR2 YFSETQ. As DNA, the CDR3 is TGCGCCAGCAGTCGACAGGGCTCGGGAAACACCATATATTTT. Its translation is CASSRQGSGNTIYF.

The V gene is TRBV11-3, the J gene TRBJ2-6; 8 positions match TRBD1. Germline V gene lookup returns CDR1 SGHNT and CDR2 YENEEA. Trimming at V came to 5 bases and at J to 4 bases, leaving 7 bases not matched to a gene. The CDR3 is made up of 16 amino acids. CDR3 loop: CASSPSRGRGANVLTF. For the CDR3, the DNA is TGTGCCAGCAGCCCCTCCAGGGGGCGAGGGGCCAACGTCCTGACTTTC.

This sequence joins TRBV6-1 and TRBJ1-5; D is possibly TRBD1 (5 bases). Germline V CDR1 and CDR2: MNHNS, SASEGT. The CDR3 sequence is 14 residues long. Trimming stripped 2 bases from V and 7 bases from J, with 12 bases between. In nucleotides, the CDR3 is TGTGCCAGCAGTGAAACGGATCAGGGCCAGCCCCAGCATTTT. This gives the protein CASSETDQGQPQHF.

The chain carries TRBV29-1 and TRBJ2-3; D is perhaps TRBD2 (6 bases). CDR3 length: 14 amino acids. V gave up 6 bases and J gave up 0 bases, with 13 bases separating them. Germline values: CDR1 SQVTM, CDR2 ANQGSEA. CDR3 region: CSVIAAVSTDTQYF. The CDR3 region has the DNA TGCAGCGTGATAGCGGCCGTTAGCACAGATACGCAGTATTTT.

This sequence joins TRBV28 and TRBJ1-3, with D uncertain. The ends were cut back, 8 bases at V and 3 bases at J, with 14 bases in the middle. This CDR3 contains 14 residues. Germline V gives CDR1 MDHEN, CDR2 SYDVKM. For the CDR3, the DNA is TGTGCCAGCGGACGGATCACAGATGGAAACACCATATATTTT. It is translated as CASGRITDGNTIYF.

Only a few counts were recorded for this clone. The gene calls are TRBV28 and TRBJ1-1, with D possibly matching TRBD1 (6 bases). Germline lookup yields CDR1 MDHEN and CDR2 SYDVKM. The CDR3 has 12 amino acids. The V gene lost 5 bases and the J gene lost 11 bases, with 15 bases spanning the gap. The DNA for the CDR3 is TGTGCCAGCAGTGGGACACCGAGGAGGGCTTTCTTT. This gives the protein CASSGTPRRAFF.

CDR3 loop: CASSQMTQETQYF. Written as DNA, the CDR3 is TGTGCCAGCTCACAGATGACGCAAGAGACCCAGTACTTC. The rearrangement uses TRBV18 and TRBJ2-5, with D unresolved. Deletions cut 4 bases from V and 2 bases from J, with 8 bases between. Germline V gene lookup returns CDR1 KGHSH and CDR2 LQKENI. The CDR3 extends over 13 amino acids.

The chain couples TRBV28 to TRBJ2-7, with D hard to call. Germline values: CDR1 MDHEN, CDR2 SYDVKM. Between the trimmed V and J ends, which lost 8 bases and 2 bases, there was a span of 25 bases. There are 17 residues in the CDR3. The CDR3 region has the DNA TGTGCCAGCTTTTCTGGGATTCCCGCCCAGTCTACCTACGAGCAGTACTTC. Protein: CASFSGIPAQSTYEQYF.

The chain employs TRBV27 and TRBJ1-5; D is possibly TRBD1 (5 bases). V lost 5 bases, J lost 9 bases, and 14 bases lay in between. The germline gives CDR1 MNHEY, CDR2 SMNVEV (reference sequence). The CDR3 covers 13 residues. The CDR3 nucleotides are TGTGCCAGCAGTGTGGGACCCAGGCGGCCCCAGCATTTT. Amino acid sequence: CASSVGPRRPQHF.

The chain carries TRBV9 and TRBJ1-1; D may be TRBD1 (5 bases). This CDR3 is built from 13 residues. Trimming took 4 bases from V and 10 from J, leaving 17 bases between them. Germline CDR1 and CDR2: SGDLS and YYNGEE. In nucleotides, the CDR3 is TGTGCCAGCAGCCCAATGGGGGGGTTAAGAGCTTTCTTT. Its protein product is CASSPMGGLRAFF.

The V gene is TRBV7-2, the J gene TRBJ1-1; 8 bases are shared with TRBD1. The V segment lost 2 bases and the J segment 3 bases; nucleotides outside the gene matches: 8. This CDR3 spans 16 amino acids. In germline, CDR1 is SGHTA, CDR2 FQGNSA. The CDR3 protein is CASSLTAGGADTEAFF. CDR3 coding DNA: TGTGCCAGCAGCTTAACCGCAGGGGGCGCGGACACTGAAGCTTTCTTT.

The chain recombines TRBV4-2 with TRBJ2-1; 8 bases line up with TRBD2. The V and J ends lost 2 bases and 0 bases, in that order; junction bases with no gene match: 6. The CDR3 runs to 17 residues. Germline V gene sequence: CDR1 LGHNA, CDR2 YNFKEQ. CDR3 protein: CASSQLTGTSSYNEQFF. CDR3 sequence (DNA): TGTGCCAGCAGCCAACTCACAGGGACTAGCTCCTACAATGAGCAGTTCTTC.

The chain links TRBV28 to TRBJ1-4; TRBD1 matches at 8 bases. Germline-derived CDR1 and CDR2 are MDHEN and SYDVKM. This CDR3 comprises 16 residues. V gave up 6 bases and J gave up 4 bases; unmatched junction bases: 10. CDR3 sequence (DNA): TGTGCCAGCAGCCGGACCGGACAGGGCTTTAATGAAAAACTGTTTTTT. It yields the protein CASSRTGQGFNEKLFF.

The rearrangement links TRBV5-1 to TRBJ1-1, with TRBD1 as a possible D gene (5 bases). CDR3 length equals 15 residues. Germline CDR1 is SGHRS and CDR2 is YFSETQ. Trimming removed 1 base from V and 4 bases from J, with 14 bases in between. The DNA of the CDR3 is TGCGCCAGCAGCTTGTTCCCGGGGGAGGGCACTGAAGCTTTCTTT. Protein product: CASSLFPGEGTEAFF.

The chain couples TRBV7-3 to TRBJ2-3, with TRBD2 identical over 7 bases. The V gene end was trimmed by 5 bases and the J gene end by 5 bases; junction bases not matched to a gene: 13. The CDR3 runs 16 residues. Germline V gene data show CDR1 as SGHTA and CDR2 as FQGTGA. Here the CDR3 reads CASSLQAGRTGDTQYF. The CDR3, as DNA: TGTGCCAGCAGCCTTCAAGCGGGAAGAACGGGAGATACGCAGTATTTT.

A single count supports this clone. The V and J genes are TRBV27 and TRBJ2-5; 11 nucleotides align to TRBD2. CDR3 size: 17 residues. With 6 bases clipped from V and 4 bases from J, the junction kept 13 bases outside the gene matches. Per germline, CDR1 MNHEY and CDR2 SMNVEV (reference sequence). Here the CDR3 DNA reads TGTGCCAGCAGCCGCGGGTATGGGCTAGCGGGAGGAGAGACCCAGTACTTC. The encoded protein is CASSRGYGLAGGETQYF.

V gene TRBV5-1 combines with J gene TRBJ1-1; no reliable D call. This CDR3 spans 13 amino acids. From germline, CDR1 is SGHRS and CDR2 YFSETQ. Between the trimmed V and J ends, which lost 4 bases and 11 bases, there was a span of 18 bases. The DNA for the CDR3 is TGCGCCAGCAGCCAGGCGCGGGGAGTGACGGCTTTCTTT. It encodes CASSQARGVTAFF.